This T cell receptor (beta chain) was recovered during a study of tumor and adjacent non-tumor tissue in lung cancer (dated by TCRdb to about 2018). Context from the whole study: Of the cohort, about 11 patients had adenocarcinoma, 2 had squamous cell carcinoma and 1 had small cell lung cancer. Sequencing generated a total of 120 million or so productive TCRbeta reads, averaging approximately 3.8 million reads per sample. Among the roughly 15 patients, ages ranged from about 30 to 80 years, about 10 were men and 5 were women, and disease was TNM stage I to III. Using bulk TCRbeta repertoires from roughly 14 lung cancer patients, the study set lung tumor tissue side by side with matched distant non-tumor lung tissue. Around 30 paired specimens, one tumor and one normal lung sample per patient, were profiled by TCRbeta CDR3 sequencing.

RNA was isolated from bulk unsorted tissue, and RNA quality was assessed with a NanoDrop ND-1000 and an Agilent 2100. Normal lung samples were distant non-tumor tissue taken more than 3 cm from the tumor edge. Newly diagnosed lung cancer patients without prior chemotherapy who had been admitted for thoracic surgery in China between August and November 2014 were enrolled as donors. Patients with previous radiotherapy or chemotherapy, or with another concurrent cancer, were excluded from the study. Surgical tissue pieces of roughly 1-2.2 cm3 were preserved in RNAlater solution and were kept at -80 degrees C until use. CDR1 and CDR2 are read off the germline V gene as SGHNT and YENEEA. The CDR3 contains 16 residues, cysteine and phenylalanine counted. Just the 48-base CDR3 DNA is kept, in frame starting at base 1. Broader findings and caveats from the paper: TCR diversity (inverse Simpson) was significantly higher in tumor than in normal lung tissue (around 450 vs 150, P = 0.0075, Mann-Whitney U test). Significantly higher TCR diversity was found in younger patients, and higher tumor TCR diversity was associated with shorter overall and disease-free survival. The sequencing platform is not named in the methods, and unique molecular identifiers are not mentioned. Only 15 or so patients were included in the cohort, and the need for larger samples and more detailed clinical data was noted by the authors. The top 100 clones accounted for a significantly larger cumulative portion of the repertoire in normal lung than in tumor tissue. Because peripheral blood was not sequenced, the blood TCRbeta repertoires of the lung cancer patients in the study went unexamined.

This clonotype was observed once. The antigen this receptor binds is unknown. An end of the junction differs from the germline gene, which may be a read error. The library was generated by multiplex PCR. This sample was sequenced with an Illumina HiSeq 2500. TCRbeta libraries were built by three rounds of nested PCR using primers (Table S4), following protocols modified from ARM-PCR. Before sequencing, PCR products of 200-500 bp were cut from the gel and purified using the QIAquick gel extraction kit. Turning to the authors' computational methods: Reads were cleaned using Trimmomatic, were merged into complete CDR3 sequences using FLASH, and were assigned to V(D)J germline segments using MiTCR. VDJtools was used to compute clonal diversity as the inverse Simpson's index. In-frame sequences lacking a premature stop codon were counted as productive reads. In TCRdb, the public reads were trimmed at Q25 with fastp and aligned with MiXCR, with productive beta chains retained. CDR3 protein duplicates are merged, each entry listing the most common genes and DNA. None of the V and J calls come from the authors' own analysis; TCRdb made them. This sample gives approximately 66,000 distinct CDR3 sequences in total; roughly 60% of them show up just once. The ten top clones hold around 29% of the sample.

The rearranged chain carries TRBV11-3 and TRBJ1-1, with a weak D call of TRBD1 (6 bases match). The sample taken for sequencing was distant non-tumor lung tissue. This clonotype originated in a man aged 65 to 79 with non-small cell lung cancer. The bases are TGCGCCAGCAGCCGCAGCGGGACAAATATGAATACTGAATCTTTCTTT. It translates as CASSRSGTNMNTESFF.